A few counts support the clone carrying this T cell receptor (beta chain). These data belong to a study of blood T cell repertoires in COVID-19. Across the study: Samples representing acute and convalescent COVID-19 were sourced from the United States, Italy and Spain. PBMCs, B-cell-depleted T cells, or T cells were the source of the cDNA or gDNA that made up the material.

Only in-frame clones appear in the TCRdb table, and some are missing; sequencing was by immunoSEQ multiplex PCR. In the table there are more than 200,000 clones, 75% to 90% of which are singletons. The CDR3 consists of 16 residues. V usage is TRBV21-1 and J usage is TRBJ2-3; the table's TRBD2 call for D was not verified on the DNA. TRBV21-1 is a listed pseudogene. The clonotype originates from a woman in her 70s with active or convalescent COVID-19. Sequencing was performed on peripheral blood. The DNA of the CDR3 is TGTGCCAGCAGCAAAAACGGGGTACCCCCCACAGATACGCAGTATTTT. Encoded protein: CASSKNGVPPTDTQYF.